This T cell receptor (beta chain) was obtained from a study of cytomegalovirus exposure and HLA in healthy donors. About the study: The approximately 100 million unique TCR beta sequences, from about 179 million T cells, were found by an earlier analysis. Findings and caveats of the study: A link between a missense DCLRE1C variant and TCR beta V- and J-gene trimming emerged from a later analysis.

The PCR had 60 Vbeta and 13 Jbeta primers. Clones were read by immunoSEQ multiplex PCR, and TCRdb kept only the in-frame ones, dropping some. This table holds 100,000 to 150,000 clones. At the time of sampling, donors were nominally healthy, though unrecorded immune exposures were likely. Turning to this clone: Its antigen remains unknown.

The length of the CDR3 is 15 residues. V lost 0 bases to trimming and J lost 0 bases; unmatched junction nucleotides: 3. Germline values: CDR1 SGHNT, CDR2 YYREEE (reference sequence). The sequenced material came from PBMCs. This TCR came from a young man in good health and CMV-seronegative. The gene calls are TRBV5-4 and TRBJ2-7; 7 nucleotides agree with TRBD2. The CDR3 nucleotides read TGTGCCAGCAGCTTGGTTGGCGGGAGCTCCTACGAGCAGTACTTC. This translates into CASSLVGGSSYEQYF.